This T cell receptor beta chain was sequenced for a study of patients and donors after allogeneic stem cell transplantation. One entry per CDR3 protein, called by TCRdb with MiXCR from the RT-PCR reads. Here the sample spans over a thousand distinct CDR3 sequences, roughly 36% being singletons. Source material: blood, either unsorted or a sorted T cell fraction (not recorded which). This TCR was recovered from a human donor who was either an allogeneic HSCT recipient or a stem cell or donor lymphocyte infusion donor (not recorded which). It is not recorded whose cells these are; they may come from a transplant donor.

CDR3: CASSLQVTGDTQYF. The DNA of the CDR3 is TGTGCCAGCAGCTTACAGGTTACCGGAGATACGCAGTATTTT. The genes are TRBV11-3 and TRBJ2-3, with no clear D. V shed 2 bases and J shed 5 bases, with 11 bases lying between them. CDR3 length: 14 residues. The V gene's germline CDR1 is SGHNT and CDR2 YENEEA. Using reference TRBV11-3 and TRBJ2-3 for the parts outside the CDR3, the full variable domain is EAGVVQSPRYKIIEKKQPVAFWCNPISGHNTLYWYLQNLGQGPELLIRYENEEAVDDSQLPKDRFSAERLKGVDSTLKIQPAELGDSAVYLCASSLQVTGDTQYFGPGTRLTVL.